Included here is one T cell receptor beta chain sequence, with context. The entry originates in a study of blood T cell repertoires in COVID-19. Repertoires were generated with immunoSEQ multiplex PCR, while TCRdb's copy carries only in-frame clones and drops some. The table has 200,000 to 250,000 clones, roughly 89% seen once. The CDR3 totals 14 residues. V lost 8 bases, J lost 2 bases, and 13 bases lay in between. Germline lookup yields CDR1 MDHEN and CDR2 SYDVKM. J is TRBJ1-5 and V is TRBV28; possible D gene TRBD1, 6 bases. The material sequenced was peripheral blood. This TCR was sampled from a man aged 60 to 69 who had recovered from COVID-19. This CDR3 reads CASQGHTGNQPQHF. CDR3 DNA sequence: TGTGCCAGCCAGGGGCATACGGGCAATCAGCCCCAGCATTTT.